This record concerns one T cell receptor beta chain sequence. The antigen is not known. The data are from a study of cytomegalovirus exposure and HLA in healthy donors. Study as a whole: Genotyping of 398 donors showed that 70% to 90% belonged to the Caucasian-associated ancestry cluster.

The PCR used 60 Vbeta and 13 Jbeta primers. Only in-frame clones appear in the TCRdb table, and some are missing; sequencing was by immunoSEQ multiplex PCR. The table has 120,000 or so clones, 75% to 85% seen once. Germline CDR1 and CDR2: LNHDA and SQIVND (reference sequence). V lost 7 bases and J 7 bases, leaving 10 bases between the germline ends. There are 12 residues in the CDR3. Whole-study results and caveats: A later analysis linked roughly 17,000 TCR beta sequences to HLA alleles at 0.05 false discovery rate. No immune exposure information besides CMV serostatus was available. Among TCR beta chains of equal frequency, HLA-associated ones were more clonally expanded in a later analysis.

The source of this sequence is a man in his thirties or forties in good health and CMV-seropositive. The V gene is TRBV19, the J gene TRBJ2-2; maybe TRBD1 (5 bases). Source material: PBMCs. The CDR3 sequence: CASMGHGGELFF. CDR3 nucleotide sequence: TGTGCCAGTATGGGGCACGGCGGGGAGCTGTTTTTT.